One and the same sample provided the 10 T cell receptor beta chains below, sequenced in a study of identical twins. TCRdb independently ran MiXCR on the 5' RACE reads; one entry per CDR3 protein. Found here are more than 1.5 million distinct CDR3 sequences, under 35% of them singletons; the top ten hold under 0.35%. Sequencing was done on a sample of cord blood. The receptors derive from a newborn girl in good health.

CDR3: CASSWILRDIDNEQYF. As DNA, the CDR3 is TGCGCCAGCAGCTGGATACTACGGGACATCGACAATGAGCAGTACTTC. The genes are TRBV5-1 and TRBJ2-7, with a weak D call TRBD1 (6 bases). CDR3 length: 16 residues. Trimming shortened V by 3 bases and J by 7 bases, and 23 bases separated the two germline ends. Germline values: CDR1 SGHRS, CDR2 YFSETQ.

The gene calls are TRBV6-1 and TRBJ2-2, with 8 bases identical to TRBD1. Looked up from germline, CDR1 is MNHNS and CDR2 is SASEGT. The CDR3 covers 17 residues. Trimming at V came to 9 bases and at J to 2 bases, leaving 14 bases not matched to a gene. The CDR3 DNA reads TGTGCCAGTTTTATATATCCGGGACAGGCTAACACCGGGGAGCTGTTTTTT. Protein sequence: CASFIYPGQANTGELFF.

Details on this clonotype: It may be a read error: a sequence one base away is much more abundant. The chain couples TRBV6-2 or TRBV6-3 to TRBJ2-7; 7 bases fit TRBD1. The germline V gene has CDR1 MNHEY and CDR2 SVGEGT. The length of the CDR3 is 11 residues. The chain's CDR3 is CASSHRGEHYF. The DNA for the CDR3 is TGTGCCAGCAGCCACAGGGGCGAGCATTACTTC.

This clonotype was detected a few times. The chain carries TRBV4-2 and TRBJ2-3; TRBD2 agrees at 8 bases. V shed 1 base and J 4 bases; nucleotides not matched to a gene: 7. CDR1 LGHNA and CDR2 YNFKEQ come from the germline V gene. The CDR3 has 16 residues. The CDR3 DNA follows: TGTGCCAGCAGCCAAGGTGGGACTAGAGGGCCAGATACGCAGTATTTT. As protein: CASSQGGTRGPDTQYF.

The J gene is TRBJ1-1, the V gene TRBV5-1; possible D gene TRBD1, 5 bases. V lost 1 base, J lost 0 bases, and 10 bases lay in between. This CDR3 has 15 residues. Germline V lookup: CDR1 SGHRS, CDR2 YFSETQ. This chain's CDR3 is CASSLTGPMNTEAFF. In DNA, the CDR3 is TGCGCCAGCAGCTTGACAGGCCCTATGAACACTGAAGCTTTCTTT.

V is TRBV6-1 and J is TRBJ1-5; D is ambiguous. The germline gives CDR1 MNHNS, CDR2 SASEGT. This CDR3 is 14 amino acids long. Between the trimmed V and J ends, which lost 5 bases and 3 bases, there was a span of 11 bases. CDR3 amino acids: CASSPDGYNQPQHF. The CDR3 DNA reads TGTGCCAGCAGTCCGGACGGTTACAATCAGCCCCAGCATTTT.

The chain combines TRBV3-1 with TRBJ2-7; 7 bases are a match to TRBD1. V lost 3 bases to trimming and J lost 1 base; unmatched junction nucleotides: 9. The CDR3 totals 16 residues. The germline CDR1 and CDR2 sequences are LGHDT and YNNKEL (reference sequence). In DNA form, the CDR3 reads TGTGCCAGCAGCCACCACCTCAGGGACAGTTCCTACGAGCAGTACTTC. Amino acids: CASSHHLRDSSYEQYF.

This clonotype has just a few counts. The chain carries TRBV3-1 and TRBJ2-1, with 9 bases aligning to TRBD2. V was pared by 6 bases and J by 1 base, with 4 bases of the junction left unmatched. From germline, CDR1 is LGHDT and CDR2 YNNKEL (reference sequence). The CDR3 consists of 15 residues. The CDR3 spells CASRPSGVSYNEQFF. For the CDR3, the DNA is TGTGCCAGCAGGCCTAGCGGGGTTTCCTACAATGAGCAGTTCTTC.

The chain links TRBV6-1 to TRBJ1-1; no clear D gene. CDR3 size: 15 residues. Trimming left V 2 bases short and J 3 bases short, with 13 bases between. CDR1 and CDR2 (germline): MNHNS, SASEGT. The CDR3 coding sequence is TGTGCCAGCAGTGAAACCAGACACGGCGACACTGAAGCTTTCTTT. Translated: CASSETRHGDTEAFF.

This chain uses TRBV28 with TRBJ1-5, with D perhaps TRBD1 (5 bases). Germline CDR1 is MDHEN and CDR2 is SYDVKM. Trimming pared 5 bases from V and 6 bases from J, leaving 20 bases between. The CDR3 extends over 16 amino acids. CDR3 region: CASSRGDGQWGQPQHF. CDR3 nucleotide sequence: TGTGCCAGCAGTCGTGGGGACGGTCAGTGGGGTCAGCCCCAGCATTTT.